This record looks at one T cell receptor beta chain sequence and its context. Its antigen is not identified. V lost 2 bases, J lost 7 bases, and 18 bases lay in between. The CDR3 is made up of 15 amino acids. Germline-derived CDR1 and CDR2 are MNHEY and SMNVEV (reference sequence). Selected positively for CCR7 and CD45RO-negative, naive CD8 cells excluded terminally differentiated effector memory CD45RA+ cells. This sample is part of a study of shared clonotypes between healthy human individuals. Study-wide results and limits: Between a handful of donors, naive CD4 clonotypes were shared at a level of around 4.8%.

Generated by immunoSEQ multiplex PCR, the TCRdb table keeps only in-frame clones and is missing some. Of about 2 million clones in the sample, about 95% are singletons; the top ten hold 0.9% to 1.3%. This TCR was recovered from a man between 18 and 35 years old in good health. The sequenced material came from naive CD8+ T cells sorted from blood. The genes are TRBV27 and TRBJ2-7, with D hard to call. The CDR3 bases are TGTGCCAGCAGTTTAGGCCCCTCGTTTGGTGGGGAGCAGTACTTC. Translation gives CASSLGPSFGGEQYF.